The next 11 T cell receptor beta chains were all read from a single sample in a study of T cells in Graves' hyperthyroidism and ophthalmopathy. Amplification of TCR beta CDR3 regions was performed using RNA transcripts as template. HTBI primers drove first-round RT-PCR of the TCR CDR3. TCRdb redid the calling of the multiplex PCR reads with MiXCR, one entry per CDR3 protein. The table records about 560,000 distinct CDR3 sequences, about half of them present only once. Input material: peripheral blood or thyroid tissue (not recorded which). The receptors come from a woman between 18 and 29 years old with Graves' hyperthyroidism.

This clonotype turned up a few times. V gene TRBV6-5 combines with J gene TRBJ2-7; D is uncertain. Germline V lookup: CDR1 MNHEY, CDR2 SVGAGI. V was pared by 4 bases and J by 3 bases, with 13 bases between. This CDR3 has 14 residues. CDR3 nucleotides: TGTGCCAGCAGTTCCGGGCTAGGAAACTACGAGCAGTACTTC. Protein: CASSSGLGNYEQYF.

This clonotype has a handful of counts. V and J are TRBV20-1 and TRBJ1-5; D call uncertain. Germline loops: CDR1 DFQATT, CDR2 SNEGSKA (reference sequence). This CDR3 has 12 residues. Between the trimmed V and J ends, which lost 5 bases and 2 bases, there was a span of 7 bases. The CDR3 nucleotides are TGCAGTGCTCCGGACGGCAATCAGCCCCAGCATTTT. Translation gives CSAPDGNQPQHF.

Of note for this clonotype: The missing conserved phenylalanine or tryptophan at the end of this CDR3 makes a read error likely. It is unclear where the CDR3 begins or ends on the DNA, so no DNA is shown, and the CDR3 is as TCRdb lists it. This chain joins TRBV4-2 and TRBJ1-3. Per germline, CDR1 LGHNA and CDR2 YNFKEQ. The CDR3 is 18 amino acids long, termini counted. The CDR3 sequence is CASSPGPSGTQYFGPASN.

V is TRBV25-1 and J is TRBJ1-2; perhaps TRBD1 as D (5 bases). Germline V gene data show CDR1 as MGHDK and CDR2 as SYGVNS. Trimming cost V 8 bases and J 4 bases, with 14 bases left between them. This CDR3 is 13 amino acids long. The CDR3 DNA reads TGTGCCAGCGGGGACTTACCAACCTATGGCTACACCTTC. This encodes CASGDLPTYGYTF.

The V and J genes are TRBV4-1 and TRBJ2-7, with D unclear. The CDR3 spans 14 residues. Trimming cost V 2 bases and J 8 bases, with 16 bases left between them. Germline V gives CDR1 MGHRA, CDR2 YSYEKL. The chain's CDR3 is CASSQPRASIQQYF. CDR3 coding DNA: TGCGCCAGCAGCCAACCTCGGGCTAGTATCCAGCAGTACTTC.

This clonotype has only a few counts. The chain combines TRBV24-1 with TRBJ1-2, with no clear D. V shed 3 bases and J shed 4 bases, with 20 bases lying between them. There are 17 residues in the CDR3. Germline lookup yields CDR1 KGHDR and CDR2 SFDVKD. The CDR3 DNA follows: TGTGCCACCAGTGATCACTACGGCTCAGGATCCACCTATGGCTACACCTTC. The encoded protein is CATSDHYGSGSTYGYTF.

This clonotype came up many times. V is TRBV24-1 and J is TRBJ2-5, with TRBD1 matching over 7 bases. The junction had 1 base not matched to a gene; V was cut back by 2 bases and J by 2 bases. The CDR3 runs 14 residues. Looked up from germline, CDR1 is KGHDR and CDR2 is SFDVKD. CDR3 amino acids: CATSDWTGQETQYF. In DNA, the CDR3 is TGTGCCACCAGTGATTGGACAGGACAAGAGACCCAGTACTTC.

The CDR3 coding sequence is TGTGCCAGTAGTACCCGGGACAGGGGAACCTACGAGCAGTACTTC. It encodes CASSTRDRGTYEQYF. The chain has TRBV19 and TRBJ2-7; 10 positions agree with TRBD1. Germline CDR1 and CDR2: LNHDA and SQIVND (reference sequence). Germline trimming cut 4 bases from V and 2 bases from J; bases unmatched to any gene: 5. CDR3 length equals 15 residues.

The chain carries TRBV5-6 and TRBJ2-7, with D perhaps matching TRBD1 or TRBD2 (5 bases each). The CDR3 sequence is 12 residues long. Looked up from germline, CDR1 is SGHDT and CDR2 is YYEEEE. The V gene lost 2 bases and the J gene lost 4 bases, with 7 bases spanning the gap. The CDR3 is CASSFWGYEQYF. CDR3 DNA: TGTGCCAGCAGCTTCTGGGGGTACGAGCAGTACTTC. The full variable domain, in which reference TRBV5-6 and TRBJ2-7 provide the parts outside the CDR3, is DAGVTQSPTHLIKTRGQQVTLRCSPKSGHDTVSWYQQALGQGPQFIFQYYEEEERQRGNFPDRFSGHQFPNYSSELNVNALLLGDSALYLCASSFWGYEQYFGPGTRLTVT.

The V gene is TRBV19, the J gene TRBJ1-1; TRBD1 matches 8 bases. Germline values: CDR1 LNHDA, CDR2 SQIVND (reference sequence). Trimming cost V 5 bases and J 1 base; bases outside gene matches: 9. The CDR3 extends over 16 amino acids. The CDR3 is CASSPRPDRGNTEAFF. In DNA form, the CDR3 reads TGTGCCAGTAGTCCCCGACCAGACAGGGGGAACACTGAAGCTTTCTTT.

This clonotype has a handful of counts. The chain employs TRBV7-2 and TRBJ1-1; D unclear. The CDR3 length is 14 residues. Germline V lookup: CDR1 SGHTA, CDR2 FQGNSA. V lost 6 bases and J 5 bases, leaving 16 bases between the germline ends. CDR3 nucleotide sequence: TGTGCCAGCAGTGAAATCGGTCAGTGGACTGAAGCTTTCTTT. Translating gives CASSEIGQWTEAFF.